The 30 T cell receptor beta chains in this list originate from one sample, sequenced in a study of blood T cell repertoires in COVID-19. The repertoire was sequenced with immunoSEQ multiplex PCR; TCRdb's copy has only in-frame clones and lacks some. The data show approximately 190,000 clones, with about 88% seen just once and approximately 5.6% held by the top ten. Sequencing used peripheral blood. The receptors stem from a woman aged 35 to 49 who had recovered from COVID-19.

The CDR3 loop is CASRRVVGTEAFF. The DNA for the CDR3 is TGTGCCAGCAGGAGGGTAGTAGGCACTGAAGCTTTCTTT. This chain joins TRBV13 and TRBJ1-1; D remains ambiguous. CDR1 and CDR2 (germline): PRHDT, FYEKMQ (reference sequence). CDR3 length: 13 residues. V was shortened by 6 bases and J by 4 bases, with 12 bases between the two germline ends.

J is TRBJ1-1 and V is TRBV7-8; weak D call: TRBD1 (5 bases). Germline CDR1 is SGHVS and CDR2 is FQNEAQ. The CDR3 sequence is 14 residues long. Trimming took off 5 bases at V and 2 bases at J, with 12 bases between the two ends. The CDR3 bases are TGTGCCAGCAGCGTCAGGGAGGGAAACACTGAAGCTTTCTTT. As protein: CASSVREGNTEAFF.

The chain is built from TRBV19 and TRBJ1-3; 7 bases map to TRBD1. The CDR3 is made up of 16 amino acids. Germline trimming cut 3 bases from V and 7 bases from J; bases unmatched to any gene: 12. Germline values: CDR1 LNHDA, CDR2 SQIVND (reference sequence). The CDR3 protein is CASSMGTELLGNTIYF. CDR3 coding DNA: TGTGCCAGTAGTATGGGGACAGAACTCTTGGGGAACACCATATATTTT.

The V and J genes are TRBV25-1 and TRBJ2-7; D is possibly TRBD1 (5 bases). Between the trimmed V and J ends, which lost 5 bases and 0 bases, there was a span of 11 bases. The CDR3 loop spans 14 amino acids. Germline V gene data show CDR1 as MGHDK and CDR2 as SYGVNS. Here the CDR3 reads CASSPDDSSYEQYF. DNA for the CDR3: TGTGCCAGCAGTCCAGATGACAGCTCCTACGAGCAGTACTTC.

The genes are TRBV29-1 and TRBJ1-1; 10 bases agree with TRBD1. The V gene end was trimmed by 3 bases and the J gene end by 8 bases; junction bases not matched to a gene: 9. The V gene's germline CDR1 is SQVTM and CDR2 ANQGSEA. The CDR3 consists of 14 residues. CDR3 residues: CSVDLTWGQGEAFF. The CDR3 DNA reads as TGCAGCGTTGACCTGACTTGGGGACAGGGGGAAGCTTTCTTT.

The J gene is TRBJ1-1, the V gene TRBV14; no clear D. The CDR3 has 13 amino acids. V was cut by 4 bases and J by 1 base, with 7 bases left in between. Germline-derived CDR1 and CDR2 are SGHDN and FVKESK. The CDR3 DNA reads TGTGCCAGCAGCCTCACAGCGAACACTGAAGCTTTCTTT. It specifies CASSLTANTEAFF.

This clone was seen a single time. The chain has TRBV29-1 and TRBJ2-3; 11 nucleotides match TRBD1. The V and J ends lost 3 bases and 3 bases, in that order; junction bases with no gene match: 5. This CDR3 has 15 residues. Germline CDR1 is SQVTM and CDR2 is ANQGSEA. CDR3 in amino acids: CSVEGQGVGTDTQYF. The DNA of the CDR3 is TGCAGCGTTGAGGGACAGGGGGTTGGTACAGATACGCAGTATTTT.

The rearrangement uses TRBV2 and TRBJ2-1, with TRBD2 matching over 12 bases. V gave up 6 bases and J gave up 10 bases; unmatched junction bases: 10. The CDR3 loop spans 15 amino acids. Germline loops: CDR1 SNHLY, CDR2 FYNNEI. CDR3 DNA: TGTGCCAGCAGCTTTCGACTAGCGGGAGACGGGGAGCAGTTCTTC. It specifies CASSFRLAGDGEQFF.

This clone was seen a single time. The V and J genes are TRBV7-9 and TRBJ1-1; no clear D. Trimming took off 3 bases at V and 6 bases at J, with 17 bases between the two ends. The germline V gene encodes CDR1 SEHNR and CDR2 FQNEAQ (reference sequence). There are 15 residues in the CDR3. CDR3 coding DNA: TGTGCCAGCAGCTTGACCACCGGGAGACGGGCTGAAGCTTTCTTT. Translating it yields CASSLTTGRRAEAFF. The full variable domain, with the rest looked up from reference TRBV7-9 and TRBJ1-1, is DTGVSQNPRHKITKRGQNVTFRCDPISEHNRLYWYRQTLGQGPEFLTYFQNEAQLEKSRLLSDRFSAERPKGSFSTLEIQRTEQGDSAMYLCASSLTTGRRAEAFFGQGTRLTVV.

J is TRBJ2-7 and V is TRBV14; 7 bases align to TRBD2. The CDR3 totals 15 residues. The germline CDR1 and CDR2 sequences are SGHDN and FVKESK. J gave up 3 bases and V 6 bases, and 11 bases lay outside the gene matches. The CDR3 DNA is TGTGCCAGCAGTCTCCAAGCGGGAATAAGCTACGAGCAGTACTTC. This gives the protein CASSLQAGISYEQYF.

On this clone: Sequence at one end of the junction differs from germline and may be a read error. The chain is built from TRBV28 and TRBJ1-4; possibly TRBD1 for D (5 bases). Germline CDR1 reads MDHEN; CDR2 reads SYDVKM. This CDR3 comprises 12 residues. CDR3 coding DNA: TGTGCCAGTAGTTTGGACAAGTCGAAACTGTTTTTT. Translated, it gives CASSLDKSKLFF.

The rearrangement links TRBV5-1 to TRBJ1-5; D not certain. V was pared by 0 bases and J by 7 bases, with 8 bases between. The CDR3 runs 13 residues. Germline-derived CDR1 and CDR2 are SGHRS and YFSETQ. For the CDR3, the DNA is TGCGCCAGCAGCTTGGGGGGAGGGCAGCCCCAGCATTTT. It encodes CASSLGGGQPQHF. Using reference TRBV5-1 and TRBJ1-5 for the parts outside the CDR3, the full variable domain is KAGVTQTPRYLIKTRGQQVTLSCSPISGHRSVSWYQQTPGQGLQFLFEYFSETQRNKGNFPGRFSGRQFSNSRSEMNVSTLELGDSALYLCASSLGGGQPQHFGDGTRLSIL.

The CDR3 loop reads CASSEVGDRGWNYGYTF. CDR3 sequence (DNA): TGTGCCAGCAGTGAAGTGGGGGACAGGGGATGGAACTATGGCTACACCTTC. V gene TRBV6-1 combines with J gene TRBJ1-2; 10 nucleotides agree with TRBD1. The CDR3 totals 17 residues. V was pared by 1 base and J by 2 bases, with 7 bases of the junction left unmatched. Germline V lookup: CDR1 MNHNS, CDR2 SASEGT.

This rearrangement joins TRBV25-1 to TRBJ1-4; 8 bases fit TRBD1. This CDR3 has 14 residues. Germline CDR1 is MGHDK and CDR2 is SYGVNS. Losses at the gene ends were 8 bases for V and 7 bases for J; bases not matched to a gene: 9. This CDR3 is CASEDRGAGEKLFF. The CDR3 bases are TGTGCCAGCGAAGACAGGGGCGCAGGTGAAAAACTGTTTTTT.

Worth noting for this clone: At one boundary the junction diverges from the germline segment, which might be a read error. V gene TRBV28 combines with J gene TRBJ1-2; TRBD1 is a possible D gene (6 bases). This CDR3 comprises 14 residues. Germline assignment: CDR1 MDHEN and CDR2 SYDVKM. The CDR3 coding sequence is TGTGCCCGCAGTTTGGGGAGGGGGGGCTATGGCTACACCTTC. Translated, it gives CARSLGRGGYGYTF.

The chain has TRBV28 and TRBJ2-5; weak D call: TRBD1 (6 bases). CDR1 and CDR2 (germline): MDHEN, SYDVKM. This CDR3 has 14 amino acids. Trimming cost V 10 bases and J 5 bases, with 20 bases left between them. The CDR3 is CATRSTGLGETQYF. The CDR3 nucleotides are TGTGCCACCCGATCGACAGGTCTAGGGGAGACCCAGTACTTC. The full variable domain, in which reference TRBV28 and TRBJ2-5 provide the parts outside the CDR3, is DVKVTQSSRYLVKRTGEKVFLECVQDMDHENMFWYRQDPGLGLRLIYFSYDVKMKEKGDIPEGYSVSREKKERFSLILESASTNQTSMYLCATRSTGLGETQYFGPGTRLLVL.

The V call is TRBV5-1, the J call TRBJ2-7, with a possible D match to TRBD1 (5 bases). This CDR3 region has 14 residues. Trimming pared 6 bases from V and 3 bases from J, leaving 16 bases between. Germline V CDR1 and CDR2: SGHRS, YFSETQ. The CDR3 here is CASKKGNSVYEQYF. CDR3 bases: TGCGCCAGCAAAAAGGGGAATTCGGTCTACGAGCAGTACTTC.

The DNA of the CDR3 is TGTGCCAGCAGGTCGCTAGCGGGCCTGGGAGATACGCAGTATTTT. Encoded protein: CASRSLAGLGDTQYF. V gene TRBV27 combines with J gene TRBJ2-3; the match to TRBD2 covers 8 bases. With V trimmed by 6 bases and J by 5 bases, 10 bases remained unmatched. Germline V CDR1 and CDR2: MNHEY, SMNVEV (reference sequence). The CDR3 consists of 15 residues.

CDR3 amino acids: CATEGLWGRQSYGYTF. CDR3 sequence (DNA): TGTGCCACGGAGGGGTTATGGGGCAGACAATCCTATGGCTACACCTTC. The chain carries TRBV30 and TRBJ1-2; TRBD1 is a possible D gene (5 bases). Germline V gene sequence: CDR1 GTSNPN, CDR2 SVGIG (reference sequence). The V end was cut by 8 bases, the J end by 4 bases, with 26 bases between. The CDR3 extends over 16 amino acids. Supplemented by reference TRBV30 and TRBJ1-2, the full variable domain reads SQTIHQWPATLVQPVGSPLSLECTVEGTSNPNLYWYRQAAGRGLQLLFYSVGIGQISSEVPQNLSASRPQDRQFILSSKKLLLSDSGFYLCATEGLWGRQSYGYTFGSGTRLTVV.

This clone was seen only a few times. The V call is TRBV6-5, the J call TRBJ1-4; TRBD1 might be the D (6 bases). There are 15 residues in the CDR3. The germline V gene has CDR1 MNHEY and CDR2 SVGAGI. The V end lost 5 bases, the J end lost 6 bases, and 16 bases lay between the germline ends. The CDR3 coding sequence is TGTGCCAGCAGTCCGACCACAGGGATCGATGAAAAACTGTTTTTT. It yields the protein CASSPTTGIDEKLFF.

This chain uses TRBV11-1 with TRBJ2-2; D perhaps matches TRBD2 (6 bases). The V end lost 5 bases, the J end lost 5 bases, and 9 bases lay between the germline ends. Germline loops: CDR1 SGHAT, CDR2 FQDESV (reference sequence). The CDR3 consists of 13 residues. The CDR3 spells CASSTGGTGELFF. The CDR3 nucleotides are TGTGCCAGCAGCACCGGGGGAACCGGGGAGCTGTTTTTT.

The rearrangement joins TRBV14 to TRBJ2-7; TRBD1 is a possible D gene (6 bases). Germline V gives CDR1 SGHDN, CDR2 FVKESK. V gave up 4 bases and J gave up 9 bases, with 19 bases separating them. This CDR3 contains 14 residues. The CDR3 loop reads CASSPLQGSVVQYF. The CDR3 coding sequence is TGTGCCAGCAGCCCGCTCCAGGGGAGCGTTGTGCAGTACTTC.

In nucleotides, the CDR3 is TGCGCCAGCACTTCTACCCTGAACACTGAAGCTTTCTTT. This translates into CASTSTLNTEAFF. The chain joins TRBV5-1 to TRBJ1-1; D ambiguous. V lost 6 bases and J lost 0, with 9 bases in between. The V gene's germline CDR1 is SGHRS and CDR2 YFSETQ. The CDR3 consists of 13 residues.

The chain has TRBV21-1 and TRBJ1-3; TRBD1 was called by the table and not checked on the DNA. TRBV21-1 is a recognized pseudogene. This CDR3 is 17 amino acids long. CDR3 DNA sequence: TGTGCCAGCAGCAAAGTCTACAGGGTAACCTCTGGAAACACCATATATTTT. Protein sequence: CASSKVYRVTSGNTIYF.

In DNA, the CDR3 is TGTGCCAGCAGCCCCGGCGGGGTCGGGAAGAACACCGGGGAGCTGTTTTTT. Amino acids: CASSPGGVGKNTGELFF. The chain links TRBV28 to TRBJ2-2, with a weak D call TRBD2 (6 bases). This CDR3 is built from 17 residues. Trimming stripped 6 bases from V and 1 base from J, with 18 bases between. The germline V gene encodes CDR1 MDHEN and CDR2 SYDVKM.

The chain combines TRBV12-3 or TRBV12-4 with TRBJ1-6; tentative D call: TRBD1 (5 bases). The CDR3 extends over 13 amino acids. V lost 3 bases and J 9 bases, leaving 9 bases between the germline ends. This CDR3 is CASSLGGGSPLHF. The CDR3 DNA reads TGTGCCAGCAGTTTGGGGGGGGGTTCACCCCTCCACTTT.

The rearrangement uses TRBV11-2 and TRBJ1-1, with a weak D call TRBD1 (5 bases). The germline V and J ends were trimmed by 7 bases and 11 bases, with 32 bases remaining between them. The CDR3 contains 17 residues. CDR1 is SGHAT, CDR2 FQNNGV, per germline. Here the CDR3 DNA reads TGTGCCAGCAACTTGAGGCCGAAGCGGGGCGCAACCCTGAACGCTTTCTTT. As protein: CASNLRPKRGATLNAFF.

The chain joins TRBV7-8 to TRBJ2-2; a weak D match, TRBD2 (6 bases). CDR3 length: 16 amino acids. Trimming shortened V by 5 bases and J by 1 base, and 14 bases separated the two germline ends. CDR1 is SGHVS and CDR2 is FQNEAQ in the germline V gene. For the CDR3, the DNA is TGTGCCAGCAGCCCGGGGACTTGGGGGAACACCGGGGAGCTGTTTTTT. Amino acids: CASSPGTWGNTGELFF. Full variable domain (remainder filled in from reference TRBV7-8 and TRBJ2-2): GAGVSQSPRYKVAKRGQDVALRCDPISGHVSLFWYQQALGQGPEFLTYFQNEAQLDKSGLPSDRFFAERPEGSVSTLKIQRTQQEDSAVYLCASSPGTWGNTGELFFGEGSRLTVL.

The V gene is TRBV6-5, the J gene TRBJ2-7; 8 nucleotides agree with TRBD2. This CDR3 spans 13 amino acids. The germline V gene has CDR1 MNHEY and CDR2 SVGAGI. V dropped 6 bases and J dropped 3; count of bases not matched to a gene: 4. The CDR3 here is CASRLAGGYEQYF. The CDR3 DNA follows: TGTGCCAGCAGGCTAGCGGGCGGCTACGAGCAGTACTTC.

The chain is built from TRBV18 and TRBJ2-5; D call uncertain. The CDR3 consists of 12 residues. V gave up 2 bases and J gave up 7 bases, with 8 bases separating them. From germline, CDR1 is KGHSH and CDR2 LQKENI. DNA for the CDR3: TGTGCCAGCTCACCAGATCGCGGGACCCAGTACTTC. As protein: CASSPDRGTQYF.